Below, 6 T cell receptor beta chains from the same sample are listed, as sequenced in a study of blood T cells in healthy people across ages (dated by TCRdb to between 2015 and 2017). The method was 5' RACE. The listed sequencing device is Illumina HiSeq 2500. A second PCR of roughly 6 to 11 cycles was run with a J-beta primer mix and a sample-barcoded 5' primer. The raw public data were reprocessed by TCRdb itself: fastp quality trimming at Q25, MiXCR clonotype calling, in-frame beta chains only. Duplicate CDR3 protein sequences are folded into a single record with the most common DNA and genes. Here the sample has approximately 700,000 distinct CDR3 sequences; about 30% occur a single time. 15% to 17% of the sample comes from the top ten. The sequencing sample was made of blood. These receptors were collected from a woman aged 80 or over in good health. Donor details come from another sample of the same person, matched by shared clones.

In its sample, this clonotype was seen many times. This chain connects TRBV5-1 to TRBJ2-3; TRBD1 agrees at 8 bases. CDR1 is SGHRS and CDR2 is YFSETQ in the germline V gene. This CDR3 has 15 amino acids. Trimming took 5 bases from V and 1 from J; bases not matched to a gene: 6. This CDR3 is CASRTGTGRTDTQYF. As DNA, the CDR3 is TGCGCCAGCAGGACCGGGACAGGACGCACAGATACGCAGTATTTT.

This clonotype was detected ten times or more. The chain has TRBV7-2 and TRBJ1-2; TRBD1 aligns across 7 bases. Germline CDR1 SGHTA, CDR2 FQGNSA. Trimming removed 8 bases from V and 7 bases from J; junction bases left unmatched: 16. This CDR3 is 15 amino acids long. Here the CDR3 DNA reads TGTGCCAGCTGGAAGTTGCGGGACAGACTTGTTGGCTACACCTTC. Protein sequence: CASWKLRDRLVGYTF.

The chain carries TRBV7-2 and TRBJ2-3; no clear D. V lost 7 bases and J 3 bases, leaving 32 bases between the germline ends. Germline CDR1 SGHTA, CDR2 FQGNSA. This CDR3 comprises 20 residues. The CDR3 here is CASNLSPPAFGRSSTDTQYF. In DNA, the CDR3 is TGTGCCAGCAACCTTTCTCCCCCCGCTTTCGGGCGGTCTAGTACAGATACGCAGTATTTT.

There are a few counts of this clonotype. A much bigger clone sits one base away, suggesting this may be a read error. The chain links TRBV6-2 or TRBV6-3 to TRBJ2-1; no firm D call. The germline gives CDR1 MNHEY, CDR2 SVGEGT. V was trimmed by 4 bases and J by 9 bases, leaving 7 bases between them. The CDR3 consists of 11 residues. The CDR3 DNA reads TGTGCCAGCAGTTCCTCGAGTGAGCAGTTCTTC. Its translation: CASSSSSEQFF.

Ten or more counts support this clonotype. V usage is TRBV29-1 and J usage is TRBJ2-5; possibly TRBD2 for D (5 bases). This CDR3 region has 12 residues. Germline CDR1 reads SQVTM; CDR2 reads ANQGSEA. The ends were cut back, 7 bases at V and 3 bases at J, with 12 bases in the middle. CDR3 residues: CSALTSEETQYF. The CDR3 DNA reads as TGCAGCGCCCTAACTAGTGAAGAGACCCAGTACTTC.

This clonotype was picked up one time. The chain has TRBV27 and TRBJ1-1; D possibly corresponds to TRBD1 (5 bases). This CDR3 has 16 amino acids. Trimming took off 1 base at V and 2 bases at J, with 14 bases between the two ends. Germline-derived CDR1 and CDR2 are MNHEY and SMNVEV (reference sequence). CDR3 sequence reads: CASSLLGLGINTEAFF. The CDR3 nucleotides are TGTGCCAGCAGTTTATTGGGGCTAGGGATAAACACTGAAGCTTTCTTT.